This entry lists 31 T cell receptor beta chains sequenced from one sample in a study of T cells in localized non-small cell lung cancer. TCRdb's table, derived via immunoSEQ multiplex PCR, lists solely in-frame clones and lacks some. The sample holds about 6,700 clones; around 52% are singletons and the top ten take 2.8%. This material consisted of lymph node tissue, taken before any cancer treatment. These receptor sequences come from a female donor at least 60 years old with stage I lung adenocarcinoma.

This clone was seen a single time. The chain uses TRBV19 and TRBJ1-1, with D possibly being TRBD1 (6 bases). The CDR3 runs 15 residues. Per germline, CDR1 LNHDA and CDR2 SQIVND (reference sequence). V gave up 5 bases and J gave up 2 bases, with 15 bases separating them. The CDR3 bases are TGTGCCAGTAGTTCTCGGACAGCATTAAACACTGAAGCTTTCTTT. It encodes CASSSRTALNTEAFF. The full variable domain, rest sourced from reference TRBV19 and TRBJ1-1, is DGGITQSPKYLFRKEGQNVTLSCEQNLNHDAMYWYRQDPGQGLRLIYYSQIVNDFQKGDIAEGYSVSREKKESFPLTVTSAQKNPTAFYLCASSSRTALNTEAFFGQGTRLTVV.

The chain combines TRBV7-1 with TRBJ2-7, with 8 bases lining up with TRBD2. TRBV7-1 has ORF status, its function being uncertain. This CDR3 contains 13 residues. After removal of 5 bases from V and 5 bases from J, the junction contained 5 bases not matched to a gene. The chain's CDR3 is CASSSGSTHEQYF. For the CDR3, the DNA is TGTGCCAGCAGCAGCGGGAGTACCCACGAGCAGTACTTC.

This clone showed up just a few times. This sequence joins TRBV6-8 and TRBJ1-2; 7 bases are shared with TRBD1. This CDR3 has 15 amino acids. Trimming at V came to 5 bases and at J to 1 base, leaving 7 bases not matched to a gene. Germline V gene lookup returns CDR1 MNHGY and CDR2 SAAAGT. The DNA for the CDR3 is TGTGCCAGCAGTGGCGGACAGGCCGTTAACTATGGCTACACCTTC. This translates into CASSGGQAVNYGYTF.

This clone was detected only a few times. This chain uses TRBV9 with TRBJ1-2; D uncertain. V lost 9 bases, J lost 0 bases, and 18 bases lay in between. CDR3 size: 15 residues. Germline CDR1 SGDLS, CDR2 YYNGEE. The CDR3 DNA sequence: TGTGCCAACAACCCCCGGGAGGAAGCTAACTATGGCTACACCTTC. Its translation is CANNPREEANYGYTF.

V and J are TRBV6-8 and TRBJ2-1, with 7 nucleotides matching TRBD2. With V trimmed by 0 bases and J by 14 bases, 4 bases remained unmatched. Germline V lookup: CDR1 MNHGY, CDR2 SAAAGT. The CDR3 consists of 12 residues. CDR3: CASSYSGGPEFF. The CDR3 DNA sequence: TGTGCCAGCAGTTACTCGGGAGGGCCGGAGTTCTTC.

CDR3 sequence reads: CASSYSRQGRNTIYF. The CDR3 DNA follows: TGTGCCAGCAGTTATTCGAGACAGGGGAGAAACACCATATATTTT. The gene calls are TRBV6-8 and TRBJ1-3, with 8 bases that match TRBD1. The CDR3 runs 15 residues. With V trimmed by 3 bases and J by 5 bases, 6 bases remained unmatched. Looked up from germline, CDR1 is MNHGY and CDR2 is SAAAGT.

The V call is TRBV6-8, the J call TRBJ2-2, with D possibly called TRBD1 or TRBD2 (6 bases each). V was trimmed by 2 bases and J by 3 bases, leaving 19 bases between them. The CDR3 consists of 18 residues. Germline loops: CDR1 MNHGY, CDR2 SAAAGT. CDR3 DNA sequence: TGTGCCAGCAGTTACGTCGGGAGTGGGGGCTTGGACACCGGGGAGCTGTTTTTT. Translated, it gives CASSYVGSGGLDTGELFF.

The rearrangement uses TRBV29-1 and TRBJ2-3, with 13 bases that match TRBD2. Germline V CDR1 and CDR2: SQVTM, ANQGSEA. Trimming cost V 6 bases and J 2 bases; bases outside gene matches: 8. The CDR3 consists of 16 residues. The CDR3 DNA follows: TGCAGCGTGGGTGGACTAGCGGGAGTGTTCACAGATACGCAGTATTTT. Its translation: CSVGGLAGVFTDTQYF.

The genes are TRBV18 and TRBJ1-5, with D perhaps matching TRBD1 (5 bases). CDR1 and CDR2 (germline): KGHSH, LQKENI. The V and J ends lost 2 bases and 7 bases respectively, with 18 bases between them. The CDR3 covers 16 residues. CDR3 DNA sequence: TGTGCCAGCTCACCAGCGGGACGGTCCTTTTCGCAGCCCCAGCATTTT. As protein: CASSPAGRSFSQPQHF.

The CDR3 spells CASSTRMTSGTETQYF. The CDR3 DNA reads TGTGCCAGTAGTACCCGAATGACTAGCGGGACAGAGACCCAGTACTTC. The chain uses TRBV19 and TRBJ2-5, with 11 bases identical to TRBD2. Trimming cost V 4 bases and J 4 bases; bases outside gene matches: 8. The germline V gene has CDR1 LNHDA and CDR2 SQIVND (reference sequence). The CDR3 is 16 residues long.

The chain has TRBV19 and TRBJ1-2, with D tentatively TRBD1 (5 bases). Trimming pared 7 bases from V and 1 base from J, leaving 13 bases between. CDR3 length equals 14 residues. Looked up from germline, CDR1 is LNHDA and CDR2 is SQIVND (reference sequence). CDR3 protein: CASMRGTNNYGYTF. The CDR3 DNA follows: TGTGCCAGTATGAGAGGGACCAATAACTATGGCTACACCTTC. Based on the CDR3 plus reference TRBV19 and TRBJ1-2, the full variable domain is DGGITQSPKYLFRKEGQNVTLSCEQNLNHDAMYWYRQDPGQGLRLIYYSQIVNDFQKGDIAEGYSVSREKKESFPLTVTSAQKNPTAFYLCASMRGTNNYGYTFGSGTRLTVV.

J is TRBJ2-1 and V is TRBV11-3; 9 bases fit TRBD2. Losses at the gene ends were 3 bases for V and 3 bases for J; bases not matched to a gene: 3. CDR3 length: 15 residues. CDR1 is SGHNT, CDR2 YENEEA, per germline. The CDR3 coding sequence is TGTGCCAGCAGCTTTGCTAGCGGGAACTACAATGAGCAGTTCTTC. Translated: CASSFASGNYNEQFF.

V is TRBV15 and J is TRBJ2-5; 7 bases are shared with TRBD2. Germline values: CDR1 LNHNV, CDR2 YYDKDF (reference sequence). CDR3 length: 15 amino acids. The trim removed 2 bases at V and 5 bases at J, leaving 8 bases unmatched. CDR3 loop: CATSRHGGGFETQYF. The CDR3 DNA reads TGTGCCACCAGCAGACATGGGGGGGGATTCGAGACCCAGTACTTC.

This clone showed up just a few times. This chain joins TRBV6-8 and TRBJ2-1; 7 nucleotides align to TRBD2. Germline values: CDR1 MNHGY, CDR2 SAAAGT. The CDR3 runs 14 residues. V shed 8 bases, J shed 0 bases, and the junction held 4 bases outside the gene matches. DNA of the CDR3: TGTGCCAGCGAGCGGGATCTCTCCTACAATGAGCAGTTCTTC. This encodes CASERDLSYNEQFF.

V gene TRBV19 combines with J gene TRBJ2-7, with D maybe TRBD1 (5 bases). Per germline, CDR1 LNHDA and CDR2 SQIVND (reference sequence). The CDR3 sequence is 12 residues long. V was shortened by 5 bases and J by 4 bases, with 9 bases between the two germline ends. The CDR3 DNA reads TGTGCCAGTAGTCCCACAGGTTACGAGCAGTACTTC. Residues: CASSPTGYEQYF. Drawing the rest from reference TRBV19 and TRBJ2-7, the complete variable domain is DGGITQSPKYLFRKEGQNVTLSCEQNLNHDAMYWYRQDPGQGLRLIYYSQIVNDFQKGDIAEGYSVSREKKESFPLTVTSAQKNPTAFYLCASSPTGYEQYFGPGTRLTVT.

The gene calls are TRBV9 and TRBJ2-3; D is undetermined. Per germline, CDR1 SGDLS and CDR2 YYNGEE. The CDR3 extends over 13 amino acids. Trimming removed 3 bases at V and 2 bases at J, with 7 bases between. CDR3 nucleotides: TGTGCCAGCAGCGGACTCATCACAGATACGCAGTATTTT. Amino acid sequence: CASSGLITDTQYF.

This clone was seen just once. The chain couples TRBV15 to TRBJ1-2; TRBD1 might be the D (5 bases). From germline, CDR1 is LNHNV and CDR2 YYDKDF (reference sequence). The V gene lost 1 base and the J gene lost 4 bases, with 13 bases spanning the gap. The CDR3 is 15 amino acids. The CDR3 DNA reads TGTGCCACCAGCAGAGGGCCTCCAGGGACCTATGGCTACACCTTC. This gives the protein CATSRGPPGTYGYTF.

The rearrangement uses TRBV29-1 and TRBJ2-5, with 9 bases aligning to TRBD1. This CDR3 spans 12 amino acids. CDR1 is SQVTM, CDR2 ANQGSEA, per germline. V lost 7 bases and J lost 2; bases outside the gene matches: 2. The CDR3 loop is CSADRGQETQYF. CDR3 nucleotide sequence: TGCAGCGCCGACAGGGGGCAAGAGACCCAGTACTTC.

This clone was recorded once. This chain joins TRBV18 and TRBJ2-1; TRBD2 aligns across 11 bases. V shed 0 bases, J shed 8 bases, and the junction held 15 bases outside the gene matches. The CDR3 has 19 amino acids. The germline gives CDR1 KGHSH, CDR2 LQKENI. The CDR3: CASSPPRTLSGRADDEQFF. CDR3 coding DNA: TGTGCCAGCTCACCACCGAGGACCCTTAGCGGGAGGGCCGATGATGAGCAGTTCTTC.

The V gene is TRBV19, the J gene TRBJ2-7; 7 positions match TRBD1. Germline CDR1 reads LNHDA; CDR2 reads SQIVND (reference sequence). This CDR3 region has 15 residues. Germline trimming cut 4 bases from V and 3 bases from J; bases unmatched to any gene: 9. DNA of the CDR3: TGTGCCAGTAGTAATGGACAGGCTATAGTCTACGAGCAGTACTTC. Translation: CASSNGQAIVYEQYF.

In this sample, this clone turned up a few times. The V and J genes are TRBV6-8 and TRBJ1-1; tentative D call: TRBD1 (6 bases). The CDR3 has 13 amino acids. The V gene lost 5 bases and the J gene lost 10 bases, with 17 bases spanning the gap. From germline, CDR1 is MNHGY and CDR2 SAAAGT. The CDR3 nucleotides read TGTGCCAGCAGTGACCTCAGCACAGGGAGAGCTTTCTTT. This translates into CASSDLSTGRAFF.

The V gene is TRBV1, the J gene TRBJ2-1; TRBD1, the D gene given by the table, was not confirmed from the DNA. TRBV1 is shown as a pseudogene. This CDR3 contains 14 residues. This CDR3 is CASSTRTGPNEQFF. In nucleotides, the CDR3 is TGCGCCAGCAGCACCCGGACAGGCCCCAATGAGCAGTTCTTC.

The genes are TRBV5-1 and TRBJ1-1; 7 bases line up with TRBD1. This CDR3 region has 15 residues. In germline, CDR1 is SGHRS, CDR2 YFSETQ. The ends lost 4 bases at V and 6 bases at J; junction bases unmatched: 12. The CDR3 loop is CASSVQTGPLAEAFF. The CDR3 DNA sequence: TGCGCCAGCAGCGTTCAGACAGGGCCCTTGGCTGAAGCTTTCTTT.

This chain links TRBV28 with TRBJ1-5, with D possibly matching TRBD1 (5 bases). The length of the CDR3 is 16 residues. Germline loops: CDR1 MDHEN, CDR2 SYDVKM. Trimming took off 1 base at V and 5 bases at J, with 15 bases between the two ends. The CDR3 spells CASSLSAVGGHQPQHF. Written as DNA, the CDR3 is TGTGCCAGCAGTTTATCCGCGGTCGGGGGACATCAGCCCCAGCATTTT.

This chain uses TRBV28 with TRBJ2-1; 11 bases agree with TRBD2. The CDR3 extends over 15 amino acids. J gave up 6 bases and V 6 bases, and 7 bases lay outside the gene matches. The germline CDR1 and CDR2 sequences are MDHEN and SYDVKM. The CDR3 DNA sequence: TGTGCCAGCAGCGTCGTAGCGGGAGGGCTCAATGAGCAGTTCTTC. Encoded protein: CASSVVAGGLNEQFF.

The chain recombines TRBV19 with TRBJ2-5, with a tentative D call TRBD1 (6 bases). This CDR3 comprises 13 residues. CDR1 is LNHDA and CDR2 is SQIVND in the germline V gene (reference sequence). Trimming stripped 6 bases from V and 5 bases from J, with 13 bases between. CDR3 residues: CASSVSGAETQYF. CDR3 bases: TGTGCCAGTAGCGTATCAGGGGCTGAGACCCAGTACTTC.

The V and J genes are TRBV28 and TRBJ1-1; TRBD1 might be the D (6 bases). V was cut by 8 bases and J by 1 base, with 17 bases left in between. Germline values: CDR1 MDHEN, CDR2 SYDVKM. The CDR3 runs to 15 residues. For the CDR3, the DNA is TGTGCCAGCGTCTCAACCGGGACATCGAACACTGAAGCTTTCTTT. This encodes CASVSTGTSNTEAFF.

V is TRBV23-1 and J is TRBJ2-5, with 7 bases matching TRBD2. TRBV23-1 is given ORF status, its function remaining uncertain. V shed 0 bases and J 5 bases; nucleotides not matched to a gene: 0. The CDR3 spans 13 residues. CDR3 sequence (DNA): TGCGCCAGCAGTCAATCCGGGGGGGAGACCCAGTACTTC. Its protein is CASSQSGGETQYF.

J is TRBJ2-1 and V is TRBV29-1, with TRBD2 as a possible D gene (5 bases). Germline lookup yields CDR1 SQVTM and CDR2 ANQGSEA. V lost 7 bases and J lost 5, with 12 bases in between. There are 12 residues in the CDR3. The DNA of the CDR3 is TGCAGCGGTGGGAGTTCGGACAATGAGCAGTTCTTC. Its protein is CSGGSSDNEQFF.

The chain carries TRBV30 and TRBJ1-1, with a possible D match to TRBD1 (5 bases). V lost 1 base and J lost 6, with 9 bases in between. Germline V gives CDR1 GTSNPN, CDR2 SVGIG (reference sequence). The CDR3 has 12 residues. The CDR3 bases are TGTGCCTGGAGTGGGGGGGTGTCTGAAGCTTTCTTT. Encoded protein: CAWSGGVSEAFF.

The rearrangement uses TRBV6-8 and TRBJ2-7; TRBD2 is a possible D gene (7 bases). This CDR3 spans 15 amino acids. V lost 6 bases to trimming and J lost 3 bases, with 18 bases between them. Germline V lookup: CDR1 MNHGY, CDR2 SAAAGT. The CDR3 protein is CASSSPRGGVYEQYF. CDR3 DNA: TGTGCCAGCAGCTCTCCTAGAGGGGGGGTCTACGAGCAGTACTTC.